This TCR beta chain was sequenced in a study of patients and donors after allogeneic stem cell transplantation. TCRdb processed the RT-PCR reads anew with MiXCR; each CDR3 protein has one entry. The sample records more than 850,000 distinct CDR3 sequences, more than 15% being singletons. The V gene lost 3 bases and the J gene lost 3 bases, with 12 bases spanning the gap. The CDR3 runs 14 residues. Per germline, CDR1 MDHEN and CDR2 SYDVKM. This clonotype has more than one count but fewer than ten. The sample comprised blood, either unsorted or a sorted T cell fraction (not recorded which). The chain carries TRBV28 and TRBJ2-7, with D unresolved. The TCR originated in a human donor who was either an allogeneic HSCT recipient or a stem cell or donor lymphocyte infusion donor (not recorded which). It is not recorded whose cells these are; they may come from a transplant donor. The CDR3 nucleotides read TGTGCCAGCAGTTTCTCCCCTGGGCTCTACGAGCAGTACTTC. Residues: CASSFSPGLYEQYF.